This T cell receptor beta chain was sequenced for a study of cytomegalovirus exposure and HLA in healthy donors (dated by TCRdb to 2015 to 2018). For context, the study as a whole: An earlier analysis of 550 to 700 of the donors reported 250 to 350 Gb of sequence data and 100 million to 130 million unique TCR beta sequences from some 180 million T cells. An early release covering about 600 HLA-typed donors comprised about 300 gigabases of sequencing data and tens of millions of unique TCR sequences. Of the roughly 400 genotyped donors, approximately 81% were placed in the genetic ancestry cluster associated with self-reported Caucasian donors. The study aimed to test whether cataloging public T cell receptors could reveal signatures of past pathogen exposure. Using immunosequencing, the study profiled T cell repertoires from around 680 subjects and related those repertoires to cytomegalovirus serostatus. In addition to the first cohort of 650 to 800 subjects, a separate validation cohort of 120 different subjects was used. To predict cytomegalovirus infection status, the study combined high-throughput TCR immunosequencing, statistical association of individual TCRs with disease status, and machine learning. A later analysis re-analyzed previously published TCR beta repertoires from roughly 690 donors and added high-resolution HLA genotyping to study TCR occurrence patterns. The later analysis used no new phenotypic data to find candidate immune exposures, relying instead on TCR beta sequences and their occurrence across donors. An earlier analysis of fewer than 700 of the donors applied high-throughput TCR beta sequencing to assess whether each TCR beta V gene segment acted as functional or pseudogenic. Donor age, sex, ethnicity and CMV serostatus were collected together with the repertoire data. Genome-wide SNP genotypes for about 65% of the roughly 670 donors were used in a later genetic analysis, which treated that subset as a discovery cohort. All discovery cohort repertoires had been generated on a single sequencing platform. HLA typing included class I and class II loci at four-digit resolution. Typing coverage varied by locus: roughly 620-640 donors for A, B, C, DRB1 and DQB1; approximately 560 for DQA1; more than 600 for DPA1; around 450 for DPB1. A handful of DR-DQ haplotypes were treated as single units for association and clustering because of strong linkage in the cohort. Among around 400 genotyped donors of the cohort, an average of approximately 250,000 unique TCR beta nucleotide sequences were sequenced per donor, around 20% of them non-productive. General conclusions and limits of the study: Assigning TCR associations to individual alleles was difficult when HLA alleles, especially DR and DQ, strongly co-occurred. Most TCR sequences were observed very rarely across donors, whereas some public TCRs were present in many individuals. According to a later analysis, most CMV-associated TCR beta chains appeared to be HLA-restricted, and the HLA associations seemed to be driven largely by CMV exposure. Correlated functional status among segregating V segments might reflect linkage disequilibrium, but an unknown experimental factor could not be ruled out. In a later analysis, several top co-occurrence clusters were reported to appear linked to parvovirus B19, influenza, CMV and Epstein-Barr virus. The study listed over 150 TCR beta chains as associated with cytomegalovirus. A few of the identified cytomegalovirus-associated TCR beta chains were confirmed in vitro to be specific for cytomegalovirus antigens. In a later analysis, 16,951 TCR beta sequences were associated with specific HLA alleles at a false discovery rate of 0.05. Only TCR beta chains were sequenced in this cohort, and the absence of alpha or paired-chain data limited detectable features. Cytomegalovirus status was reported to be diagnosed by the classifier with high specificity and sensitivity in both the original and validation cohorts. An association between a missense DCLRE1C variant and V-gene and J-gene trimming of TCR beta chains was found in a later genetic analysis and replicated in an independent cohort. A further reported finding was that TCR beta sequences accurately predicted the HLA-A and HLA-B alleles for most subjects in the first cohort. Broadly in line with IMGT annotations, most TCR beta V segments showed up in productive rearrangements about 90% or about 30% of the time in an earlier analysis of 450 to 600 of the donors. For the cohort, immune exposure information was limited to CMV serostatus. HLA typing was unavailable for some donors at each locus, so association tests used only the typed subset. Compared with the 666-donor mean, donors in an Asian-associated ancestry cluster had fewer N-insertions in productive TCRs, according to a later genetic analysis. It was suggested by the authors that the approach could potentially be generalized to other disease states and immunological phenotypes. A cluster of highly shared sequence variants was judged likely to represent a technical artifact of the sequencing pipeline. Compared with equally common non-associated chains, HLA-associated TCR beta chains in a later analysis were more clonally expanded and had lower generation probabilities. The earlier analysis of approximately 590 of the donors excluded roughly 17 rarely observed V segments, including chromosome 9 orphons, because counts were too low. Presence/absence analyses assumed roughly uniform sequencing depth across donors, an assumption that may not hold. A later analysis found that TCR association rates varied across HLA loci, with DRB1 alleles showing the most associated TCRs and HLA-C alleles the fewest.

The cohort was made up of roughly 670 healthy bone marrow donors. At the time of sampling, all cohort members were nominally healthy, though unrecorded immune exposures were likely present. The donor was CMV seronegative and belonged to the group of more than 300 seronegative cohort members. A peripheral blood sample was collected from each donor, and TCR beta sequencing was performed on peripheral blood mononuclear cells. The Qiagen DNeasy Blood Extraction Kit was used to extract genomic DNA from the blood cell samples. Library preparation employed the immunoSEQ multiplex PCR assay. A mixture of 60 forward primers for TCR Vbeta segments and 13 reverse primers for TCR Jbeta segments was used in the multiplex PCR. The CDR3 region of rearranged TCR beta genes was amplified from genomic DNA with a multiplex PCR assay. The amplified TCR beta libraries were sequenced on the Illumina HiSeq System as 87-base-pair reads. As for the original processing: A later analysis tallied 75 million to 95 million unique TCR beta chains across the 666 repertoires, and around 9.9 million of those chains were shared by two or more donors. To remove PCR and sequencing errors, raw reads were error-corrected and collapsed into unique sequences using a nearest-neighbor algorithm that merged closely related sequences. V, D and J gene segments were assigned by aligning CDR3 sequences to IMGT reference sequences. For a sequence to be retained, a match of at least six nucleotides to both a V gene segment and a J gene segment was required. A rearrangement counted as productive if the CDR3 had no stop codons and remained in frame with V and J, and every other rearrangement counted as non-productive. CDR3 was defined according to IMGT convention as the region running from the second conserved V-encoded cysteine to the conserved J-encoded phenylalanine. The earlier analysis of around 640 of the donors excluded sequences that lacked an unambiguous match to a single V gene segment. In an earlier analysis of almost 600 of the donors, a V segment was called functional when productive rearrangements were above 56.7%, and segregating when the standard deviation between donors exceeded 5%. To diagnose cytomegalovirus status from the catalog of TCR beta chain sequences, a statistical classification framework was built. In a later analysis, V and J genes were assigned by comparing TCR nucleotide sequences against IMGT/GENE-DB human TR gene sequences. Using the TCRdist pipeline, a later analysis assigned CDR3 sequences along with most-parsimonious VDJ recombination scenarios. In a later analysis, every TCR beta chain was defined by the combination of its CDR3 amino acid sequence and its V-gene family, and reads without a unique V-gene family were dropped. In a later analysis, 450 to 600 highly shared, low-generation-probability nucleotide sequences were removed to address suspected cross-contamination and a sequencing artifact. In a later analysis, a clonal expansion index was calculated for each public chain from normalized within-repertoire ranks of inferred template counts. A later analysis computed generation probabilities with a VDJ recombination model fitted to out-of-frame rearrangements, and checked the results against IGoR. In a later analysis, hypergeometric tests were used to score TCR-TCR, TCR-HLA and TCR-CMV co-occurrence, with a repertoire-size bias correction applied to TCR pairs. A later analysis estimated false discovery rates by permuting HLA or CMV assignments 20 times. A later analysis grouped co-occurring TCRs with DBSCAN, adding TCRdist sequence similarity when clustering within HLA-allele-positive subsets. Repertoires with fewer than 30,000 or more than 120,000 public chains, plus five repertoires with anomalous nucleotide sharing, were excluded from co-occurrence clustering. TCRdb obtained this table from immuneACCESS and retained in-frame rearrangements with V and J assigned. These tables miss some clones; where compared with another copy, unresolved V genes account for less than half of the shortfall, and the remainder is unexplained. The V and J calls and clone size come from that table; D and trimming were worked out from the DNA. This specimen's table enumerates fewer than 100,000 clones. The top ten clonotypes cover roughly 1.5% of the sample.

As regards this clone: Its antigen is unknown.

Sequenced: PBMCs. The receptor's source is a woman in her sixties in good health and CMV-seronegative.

Here is the DNA: TGTGCCAGTAGGCTCAGGGGCATGGCTAATGAGCAGTTCTTC. This gives the protein CASRLRGMANEQFF. Recombination joined TRBV19 with TRBJ2-1, with TRBD1 perhaps the D gene, on 6 matching bases. A distance of 16 bases separates the germline ends of V and J, which lose 6 bases and 7 bases respectively. The CDR3 runs 14 amino acids, cysteine and phenylalanine included. The read is trimmed to its CDR3 DNA, 42 bases read in frame from base 1. According to the germline V gene (reference sequence), CDR1 reads LNHDA and CDR2 reads SQIVND. The full variable domain, with segments outside the CDR3 supplied by the reference TRBV19 and TRBJ2-1 proteins, appears as DGGITQSPKYLFRKEGQNVTLSCEQNLNHDAMYWYRQDPGQGLRLIYYSQIVNDFQKGDIAEGYSVSREKKESFPLTVTSAQKNPTAFYLCASRLRGMANEQFFGPGTRLTVL.